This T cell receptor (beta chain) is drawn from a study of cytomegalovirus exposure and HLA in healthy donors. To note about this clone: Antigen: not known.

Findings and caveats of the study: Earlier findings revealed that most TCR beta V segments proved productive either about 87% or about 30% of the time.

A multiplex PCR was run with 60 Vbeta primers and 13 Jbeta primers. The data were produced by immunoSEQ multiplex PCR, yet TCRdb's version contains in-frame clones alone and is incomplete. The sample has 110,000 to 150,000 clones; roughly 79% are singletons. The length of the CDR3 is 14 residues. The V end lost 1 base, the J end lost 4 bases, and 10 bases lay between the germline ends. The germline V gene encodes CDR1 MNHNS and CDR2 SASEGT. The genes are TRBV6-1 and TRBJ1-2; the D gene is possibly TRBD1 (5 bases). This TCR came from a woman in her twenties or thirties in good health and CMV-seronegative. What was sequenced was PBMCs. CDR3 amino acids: CASSEVGVLYGYTF. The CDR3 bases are TGTGCCAGCAGTGAAGTAGGGGTCCTCTATGGCTACACCTTC.